The rows below give T cell receptor beta chains drawn from one sample of a study of blood T cell repertoires in COVID-19. Some clones are missing from TCRdb's copy, which holds only in-frame ones; the method was immunoSEQ multiplex PCR. This table has hundreds of thousands of clones, about 90% appearing once. The sample consisted of peripheral blood. The receptors were gathered from a man between 18 and 35 years old with active or convalescent COVID-19. Both conserved end residues are part of each CDR3. The D gene is left open where the match is weak. The size of a clone is reported for some rows only, either as once, few or many, or as a class for expanded clones.

abundance	j_gene	d_gene	v_gene	CDR3aa	CDR3nt
.	TRBJ1-5	.	TRBV7-2	CASSPEVNQPQHF	TGTGCCAGCAGCCCAGAAGTCAATCAGCCCCAGCATTTT
.	TRBJ1-2	.	TRBV19	CASSTTGIVGYTF	TGTGCCAGTAGTACAACAGGGATTGTGGGCTACACCTTC
.	TRBJ2-7	.	TRBV5-5	CASSSNYEQYF	TGTGCCAGCAGCTCCAACTACGAGCAGTACTTC
.	TRBJ1-5	.	TRBV5-4	CASSPDLGHQPQHF	TGTGCCAGCAGCCCCGACCTGGGCCATCAGCCCCAGCATTTT
.	TRBJ2-1	.	TRBV7-9	CASSSVLSGALEQFF	TGTGCCAGCAGCTCTGTCCTAAGCGGCGCGCTTGAGCAGTTCTTC
.	TRBJ2-7	.	TRBV5-4	CASSLPGGAPLSEQYF	TGTGCCAGCAGCCTTCCTGGGGGGGCGCCTTTAAGCGAGCAGTACTTC
.	TRBJ1-2	.	TRBV27	CASSLSQGDYGYTF	TGTGCCAGCAGTTTATCCCAGGGCGACTATGGCTACACCTTC
.	TRBJ1-2	.	TRBV6-2/TRBV6-3	CASSLRTALYGYTF	TGTGCCAGCAGTTTGCGGACAGCGCTCTATGGCTACACCTTC
.	TRBJ2-7	.	TRBV19	CASSISGRREQYF	TGTGCCAGTAGTATTTCAGGGCGGCGCGAGCAGTACTTC
.	TRBJ2-5	.	TRBV9	CASSGTQETQYF	TGTGCCAGCAGCGGAACTCAAGAGACCCAGTACTTC
.	TRBJ2-5	TRBD2	TRBV9	CASSAGTSGQETQYF	TGTGCCAGCAGCGCCGGGACTAGCGGGCAAGAGACCCAGTACTTC
once	TRBJ2-1	TRBD2	TRBV11-2	CASSLEGLAGGEQFF	TGTGCCAGCAGCTTAGAAGGGCTAGCGGGGGGTGAGCAGTTCTTC
.	TRBJ2-2	.	TRBV4-3	CASRDTGAYTGELFF	TGCGCCAGCAGGGATACGGGAGCGTACACCGGGGAGCTGTTTTTT
.	TRBJ2-3	.	TRBV5-6	CASSLDPAPEWDTQYF	TGTGCCAGCAGCTTGGATCCAGCGCCCGAGTGGGATACGCAGTATTTT
.	TRBJ2-7	.	TRBV2	CASKGGTHSSYEQYF	TGTGCCAGCAAGGGCGGGACTCACAGCTCCTACGAGCAGTACTTC
.	TRBJ1-2	.	TRBV6-1	CASSGDWVYGYTF	TGTGCCAGCAGTGGGGACTGGGTCTATGGCTACACCTTC
.	TRBJ2-1	TRBD1	TRBV6-6	CASTRNRGSYNEQFF	TGTGCCAGCACCCGGAACAGGGGGTCCTACAATGAGCAGTTCTTC
.	TRBJ1-1	.	TRBV6-6	CASSKASGATEAFF	TGTGCCAGCAGTAAGGCATCAGGGGCCACTGAAGCTTTCTTT
.	TRBJ2-7	TRBD1	TRBV5-1	CASSKGQGPTYEQYF	TGCGCCAGCAGCAAAGGACAGGGCCCAACCTACGAGCAGTACTTC
.	TRBJ2-7	.	TRBV15	CATSRTVSSYEQYF	TGTGCCACCAGCAGAACAGTTAGCTCCTACGAGCAGTACTTC
.	TRBJ1-2	TRBD1	TRBV6-5	CASRPPGQGGGDTF	TGTGCCAGCAGACCCCCGGGACAGGGGGGGGGCGACACCTTC
.	TRBJ2-7	.	TRBV15	CATGKAGRDEQYF	TGTGCCACCGGAAAGGCGGGACGCGACGAGCAGTACTTC
few	TRBJ1-2	TRBD1	TRBV28	CASSLGGQPSGYTF	TGTGCCAGCAGTTTAGGGGGACAGCCTTCGGGCTACACCTTC
.	TRBJ1-3	TRBD1	TRBV5-1	CASSLWDRRPGNTIYF	TGCGCCAGCAGCTTGTGGGACAGGAGGCCTGGAAACACCATATATTTT
.	TRBJ2-3	.	TRBV10-3	CAIRAAGETDTQYF	TGTGCCATCAGGGCTGCAGGGGAGACAGATACGCAGTATTTT
few	TRBJ1-5	.	TRBV7-9	CASSLGVAGPQHF	TGTGCCAGCAGCTTAGGTGTTGCCGGGCCCCAGCATTTT
.	TRBJ1-3	TRBD1	TRBV9	CASSTSEGARNTIYF	TGTGCCAGCAGCACCAGTGAGGGGGCTAGAAACACCATATATTTT
.	TRBJ1-5	.	TRBV4-3	CASSQGYGEGNQPQHF	TGCGCCAGCAGCCAAGGATACGGGGAGGGCAATCAGCCCCAGCATTTT
few	TRBJ2-1	TRBD1	TRBV18	CASSPQAGGFNEQFF	TGTGCCAGCTCACCACAGGCAGGGGGCTTTAATGAGCAGTTCTTC
once	TRBJ2-7	TRBD2	TRBV28	CASSFHGTSEYF	TGTGCCAGCAGTTTCCACGGGACTAGTGAGTACTTC
once	TRBJ1-2	.	TRBV28	CASSLGGGYGYTF	TGTGCCAGCAGTTTAGGGGGCGGCTATGGCTACACCTTC
once	TRBJ2-7	.	TRBV30	CAWSVKQGGEQYF	TGTGCCTGGAGTGTTAAACAGGGTGGCGAGCAGTACTTC
.	TRBJ2-7	TRBD1	TRBV7-2	CASSLVPGQTYEQYF	TGTGCCAGCAGCCTTGTACCGGGACAGACCTACGAGCAGTACTTC
.	TRBJ1-1	TRBD1	TRBV14	CASSQVLGQGISEAFF	TGTGCCAGCAGCCAAGTACTGGGACAGGGTATCTCTGAAGCTTTCTTT
.	TRBJ1-2	TRBD1	TRBV2	CASSSTGGTTYGYTF	TGTGCCAGCAGTTCGACAGGGGGCACTACCTATGGCTACACCTTC
.	TRBJ1-2	TRBD1	TRBV19	CASSMETGLRGYTF	TGTGCCAGTAGTATGGAGACAGGGCTGAGGGGCTACACCTTC
.	TRBJ2-3	.	TRBV9	CASSVGLAETSTDTQYF	TGTGCCAGCAGCGTAGGGTTAGCGGAGACTAGCACAGATACGCAGTATTTT
.	TRBJ2-5	.	TRBV28	CASSSRDTEETQYF	TGTGCCAGCAGTTCACGGGACACCGAAGAGACCCAGTACTTC
.	TRBJ2-7	TRBD1	TRBV6-2/TRBV6-3	CASSYRDRFFDEQYF	TGTGCCAGCAGTTACCGGGACAGATTCTTCGACGAGCAGTACTTC
.	TRBJ1-1	TRBD1	TRBV4-1	CASSPDRGLTEAFF	TGCGCCAGCAGCCCGGACAGGGGTTTAACTGAAGCTTTCTTT
once	TRBJ2-6	TRBD1	TRBV7-2	CASSFPGQGPSGANVLTF	TGTGCCAGCAGCTTCCCGGGACAGGGCCCCTCTGGGGCCAACGTCCTGACTTTC
.	TRBJ2-7	TRBD1	TRBV7-9	CASTIGTGVTYEQYF	TGTGCCAGCACCATTGGGACAGGAGTAACCTACGAGCAGTACTTC
.	TRBJ1-1	.	TRBV18	CASSPTYRVAGTEAFF	TGTGCCAGCTCACCAACCTACAGGGTAGCAGGCACTGAAGCTTTCTTT
.	TRBJ2-5	TRBD2	TRBV5-1	CASSLLTSGREETQYF	TGCGCCAGCAGCTTGTTGACTAGCGGGAGAGAAGAGACCCAGTACTTC
once	TRBJ1-2	TRBD1	TRBV9	CASSVDETGALVGYTF	TGTGCCAGCAGCGTAGATGAGACAGGGGCGCTGGTTGGCTACACCTTC
.	TRBJ2-3	.	TRBV20-1	CSAISADTQYF	TGCAGTGCTATCAGCGCAGATACGCAGTATTTT